This note documents a single T cell receptor beta chain sequence. The antigen remains unidentified. Assay runs were performed at deep level. Method: immunoSEQ multiplex PCR; TCRdb's copy keeps in-frame clones and lacks some. Of around 2,000,000 clones listed, roughly 96% are singletons. This specimen comes from a study of shared clonotypes between healthy human individuals. Study results and limitations: Only blood was sampled, and tissue TCR repertoires likely differ from blood ones.

The germline V gene encodes CDR1 MGHRA and CDR2 YSYEKL. CDR3 size: 16 residues. Trimming took 1 base from V and 0 from J, leaving 9 bases between them. This receptor was taken from a young man in good health. The sample was naive CD4+ T cells sorted from blood. Subset described: CD45RA+ positively selected. This chain connects TRBV4-1 to TRBJ2-2; tentative D call: TRBD1 (5 bases). CDR3 in amino acids: CASSQVRGSNTGELFF. As DNA, the CDR3 is TGCGCCAGCAGCCAAGTTAGGGGTTCGAACACCGGGGAGCTGTTTTTT.